A selection of T cell receptor beta chains follows, all from one sample in a study of identical twins' blood T cells. TCRdb recomputed calls from the 5' RACE reads with MiXCR, one row per CDR3 protein. Of a few hundred thousand distinct CDR3 sequences listed, roughly 27% were seen once; the top ten hold about 6%. Sequencing was carried out using PBMCs. Receptor source: a woman between 18 and 50 years old in good health. CDR3s include the opening cysteine and the closing phenylalanine or tryptophan. Fields, in order: V gene, clone size, CDR3 protein. Part of the rows lack a size; the others show once, few, many or a class for expanded clones.

TRBV27 | - | CASTSIGAGGELFF
TRBV27 | - | CASSYRQTTGELFF
TRBV20-1 | - | CSAGDLGPPEKLFF
TRBV29-1 | many | CSVGDRYGYTF
TRBV7-9 | - | CASRQTGGNSYEQYF
TRBV14 | - | CASSRGANEKLFF
TRBV6-2/TRBV6-3 | few | CASSYPEGYTF
TRBV6-6 | - | CASSMGSGAVNYGYTF
TRBV20-1 | - | CSAREGDNEQFF
TRBV6-6 | - | CASRVVEALF
TRBV20-1 | - | CSAREPSGTEAFF
TRBV20-1 | - | CSARDGGAIEAFF
TRBV9 | few | CASSSSGTGAEAFF
TRBV13 | few | CASSLISYNSPLHF
TRBV7-8 | - | CASSLVRGGVDGTEAFF
TRBV12-3/TRBV12-4 | many | CASSVQSSGNSPLHF
TRBV6-5 | few | CASGVRRNEQFF
TRBV5-1 | few | CASSPRTGYGYTF
TRBV4-1 | once | CASTTMAGTGTGELFF
TRBV6-5 | - | CASRMTVGAYEQYF
TRBV6-5 | few | CASKFRGAREQYF
TRBV5-6 | - | CASSRREAVELFF